The 30 T cell receptor beta chains given below trace back to one sample, sequenced in a study of beta chain features in type 1 diabetes. What was sequenced were expressed TCRB transcripts, since all of the isolated RNA had been reverse transcribed. The table came from immunoSEQ multiplex PCR; TCRdb's copy has only in-frame clones and leaves some out. This table holds 450,000 to 600,000 clones, about 32% found once. The source material was naive CD4+ T cells from blood. These receptor sequences come from a young man in good health.

V is TRBV7-9 and J is TRBJ1-2; unclear D gene. The CDR3 totals 15 residues. The ends were cut back, 2 bases at V and 2 bases at J, with 12 bases in the middle. Per germline, CDR1 SEHNR and CDR2 FQNEAQ (reference sequence). The CDR3 reads CASSLTASPNYGYTF. CDR3 DNA: TGTGCCAGCAGCTTAACAGCCAGCCCCAACTATGGCTACACCTTC.

A few counts support this clone. The rearrangement joins TRBV30 to TRBJ1-1; D unresolved. V was cut by 5 bases and J by 1 base, with 17 bases left in between. CDR1 GTSNPN and CDR2 SVGIG come from the germline V gene (reference sequence). The length of the CDR3 is 15 residues. The CDR3 spells CAWGGFHHPNTEAFF. As DNA, the CDR3 is TGTGCCTGGGGAGGGTTTCACCACCCGAACACTGAAGCTTTCTTT.

This clone came up a few times. The chain joins TRBV10-3 to TRBJ2-3; possibly TRBD2 for D (6 bases). The CDR3 loop spans 15 amino acids. Germline CDR1 and CDR2: ENHRY and SYGVKD. V lost 7 bases and J lost 4, with 18 bases in between. In DNA, the CDR3 is TGTGCCATCAATTCCCTGGGCGGGACCCCAGATACGCAGTATTTT. It specifies CAINSLGGTPDTQYF.

In its sample, this clone was seen a few times. The rearrangement links TRBV29-1 to TRBJ1-1; a weak D match, TRBD1 (5 bases). This CDR3 comprises 13 residues. The V end lost 5 bases, the J end lost 2 bases, and 12 bases lay between the germline ends. The germline V gene has CDR1 SQVTM and CDR2 ANQGSEA. CDR3 protein: CSVPGKSNTEAFF. CDR3 sequence (DNA): TGCAGCGTTCCAGGGAAGTCTAACACTGAAGCTTTCTTT.

The chain has TRBV27 and TRBJ2-7; 7 bases are shared with TRBD1. The CDR3 runs 14 residues. Trimming took 5 bases from V and 4 from J; bases not matched to a gene: 8. Germline CDR1 MNHEY, CDR2 SMNVEV (reference sequence). In nucleotides, the CDR3 is TGTGCCAGCAGTCTCCTTCGGGACAGTTACGAGCAGTACTTC. It encodes CASSLLRDSYEQYF.

This clone came up a few times. The genes are TRBV7-6 and TRBJ2-1; D possibly corresponds to TRBD1 (5 bases). The CDR3 runs 16 residues. V lost 2 bases and J 2 bases, leaving 13 bases between the germline ends. Germline lookup yields CDR1 SGHVS and CDR2 FNYEAQ. The CDR3 region is CASSLRFGATYNEQFF. The CDR3 DNA reads TGTGCCAGCAGCTTAAGGTTTGGGGCGACCTACAATGAGCAGTTCTTC.

This clone was found a few times. The chain combines TRBV7-2 with TRBJ2-7; 12 bases match TRBD2. Germline CDR1 SGHTA, CDR2 FQGNSA. The CDR3 contains 15 residues. Germline trimming cut 4 bases from V and 5 bases from J; bases unmatched to any gene: 6. CDR3 protein: CASSSRGTSGHEQYF. The CDR3 nucleotides are TGTGCCAGCAGCTCACGCGGGACTAGCGGGCACGAGCAGTACTTC.

This clone was counted between two and nine times. The CDR3 DNA reads TGCGCCAGCAGCTCAGGACTAGCGGGAGTTCATCGGGAGACCCAGTACTTC. Its protein product is CASSSGLAGVHRETQYF. This chain connects TRBV5-1 to TRBJ2-5, with 13 bases fitting TRBD2. V trimming: 3 bases; J trimming: 5 bases; junction bases outside the gene matches: 10. The CDR3 is 17 residues long. The germline gives CDR1 SGHRS, CDR2 YFSETQ.

A few counts support this clone. The J gene is TRBJ2-3, the V gene TRBV29-1, with D hard to call. V lost 6 bases to trimming and J lost 3 bases, with 7 bases between them. Germline V gene sequence: CDR1 SQVTM, CDR2 ANQGSEA. This CDR3 has 11 residues. CDR3: CSVRVTDTQYF. As DNA, the CDR3 is TGCAGCGTCCGAGTGACAGATACGCAGTATTTT.

This clone has more than one count but fewer than ten. The J gene is TRBJ2-1, the V gene TRBV29-1; a weak D match, TRBD2 (6 bases). The V gene lost 4 bases and the J gene lost 1 base, with 8 bases spanning the gap. Germline V gives CDR1 SQVTM, CDR2 ANQGSEA. CDR3 length: 13 amino acids. The DNA of the CDR3 is TGCAGCGTTGGTCGGGGGTCCTACAATGAGCAGTTCTTC. Translating it yields CSVGRGSYNEQFF.

This clone showed up just a few times. The J gene is TRBJ2-2, the V gene TRBV6-5; weak D call: TRBD2 (5 bases). The CDR3 is made up of 14 amino acids. Germline V gene sequence: CDR1 MNHEY, CDR2 SVGAGI. V gave up 8 bases and J gave up 1 base, with 11 bases separating them. The CDR3 DNA reads TGTGCCAGCTATAAGCGGATGAACACCGGGGAGCTGTTTTTT. Protein sequence: CASYKRMNTGELFF.

This chain joins TRBV7-9 and TRBJ2-3; 10 bases match TRBD2. V gave up 3 bases and J gave up 2 bases; unmatched junction bases: 5. The CDR3 runs 16 residues. Germline lookup yields CDR1 SEHNR and CDR2 FQNEAQ (reference sequence). The CDR3 is CASSFPAGGFTDTQYF. CDR3 DNA: TGTGCCAGCAGCTTCCCAGCGGGGGGGTTCACAGATACGCAGTATTTT.

This clone has only a few counts. The chain has TRBV28 and TRBJ2-7; 7 positions agree with TRBD2. Germline V CDR1 and CDR2: MDHEN, SYDVKM. The length of the CDR3 is 12 residues. V gave up 5 bases and J gave up 3 bases; unmatched junction bases: 1. The CDR3 here is CASSERDYEQYF. DNA of the CDR3: TGTGCCAGCAGTGAGCGGGACTACGAGCAGTACTTC. The variable domain in full, completed from reference TRBV28 and TRBJ2-7, reads DVKVTQSSRYLVKRTGEKVFLECVQDMDHENMFWYRQDPGLGLRLIYFSYDVKMKEKGDIPEGYSVSREKKERFSLILESASTNQTSMYLCASSERDYEQYFGPGTRLTVT.

V and J are TRBV9 and TRBJ2-7; no definite D call. Deletions cut 0 bases from V and 4 bases from J, with 8 bases between. The germline gives CDR1 SGDLS, CDR2 YYNGEE. This CDR3 is 13 amino acids long. The CDR3 spells CASSVEVSYEQYF. The DNA of the CDR3 is TGTGCCAGCAGCGTAGAAGTCAGTTACGAGCAGTACTTC.

This clone has a handful of counts. This chain connects TRBV30 to TRBJ1-5, with 7 bases fitting TRBD1. Germline loops: CDR1 GTSNPN, CDR2 SVGIG (reference sequence). The CDR3 runs to 14 residues. V shed 1 base and J 7 bases; nucleotides not matched to a gene: 7. This chain's CDR3 is CAWSGDRVSQPQHF. CDR3 DNA: TGTGCCTGGAGTGGAGACAGGGTCTCCCAGCCCCAGCATTTT.

This clone came up a few times. The chain has TRBV11-2 and TRBJ2-1, with D unclear. V was trimmed by 2 bases and J by 0 bases, leaving 8 bases between them. The germline CDR1 and CDR2 sequences are SGHAT and FQNNGV. The CDR3 runs to 15 residues. For the CDR3, the DNA is TGTGCCAGCAGCTTACAGCAGAGCTCCTACAATGAGCAGTTCTTC. It specifies CASSLQQSSYNEQFF. Drawing the rest from reference TRBV11-2 and TRBJ2-1, the complete variable domain is EAGVAQSPRYKIIEKRQSVAFWCNPISGHATLYWYQQILGQGPKLLIQFQNNGVVDDSQLPKDRFSAERLKGVDSTLKIQPAKLEDSAVYLCASSLQQSSYNEQFFGPGTRLTVL.

This clone was recorded a few times. J is TRBJ2-1 and V is TRBV30, with D unclear. The germline V gene encodes CDR1 GTSNPN and CDR2 SVGIG (reference sequence). Trimming removed 0 bases at V and 6 bases at J, with 6 bases between. There are 12 residues in the CDR3. The CDR3 reads CAWSVLLNEQFF. The CDR3 nucleotides read TGTGCCTGGAGTGTACTTCTCAATGAGCAGTTCTTC.

The V gene is TRBV30, the J gene TRBJ2-3; unclear D gene. Germline CDR1 GTSNPN, CDR2 SVGIG (reference sequence). This CDR3 is built from 14 residues. V lost 5 bases and J 0 bases, leaving 12 bases between the germline ends. For the CDR3, the DNA is TGTGCCTGGCCCCTAGTGCCGAGCACAGATACGCAGTATTTT. Its translation: CAWPLVPSTDTQYF.

The chain couples TRBV6-5 to TRBJ2-2; D is unclear. The V end lost 5 bases, the J end lost 9 bases, and 19 bases lay between the germline ends. The CDR3 runs 15 residues. CDR1 is MNHEY and CDR2 is SVGAGI in the germline V gene. In nucleotides, the CDR3 is TGTGCCAGCAGTCGGAGCGACGACATCTACCGGGAGCTGTTTTTT. It is translated as CASSRSDDIYRELFF.

This clone was detected only a few times. V gene TRBV30 combines with J gene TRBJ2-1, with TRBD2 matching 8 bases. This CDR3 is built from 14 residues. J was trimmed by 0 bases and V by 5 bases; bases with no gene match: 3. Looked up from germline, CDR1 is GTSNPN and CDR2 is SVGIG (reference sequence). The CDR3 coding sequence is TGTGCCTGGGGTAGCGGGGTCTCCTACAATGAGCAGTTCTTC. This codes for CAWGSGVSYNEQFF.

This clone was seen only a few times. The rearrangement joins TRBV10-3 to TRBJ2-1, with D possibly TRBD2 on 5 matching bases. V shed 6 bases and J shed 0 bases, with 6 bases lying between them. The CDR3 is made up of 13 amino acids. In germline, CDR1 is ENHRY, CDR2 SYGVKD. CDR3 protein: CAIRDSSYNEQFF. The CDR3 DNA reads TGTGCCATCAGGGACTCCTCCTACAATGAGCAGTTCTTC.

The chain uses TRBV4-1 and TRBJ2-4; no definite D call. V dropped 0 bases and J dropped 6 bases, with 3 bases sitting between them. There are 12 residues in the CDR3. The germline V gene encodes CDR1 MGHRA and CDR2 YSYEKL. The DNA for the CDR3 is TGCGCCAGCAGCCAAGACTTAAACATTCAGTACTTC. This sequence encodes CASSQDLNIQYF.

This chain uses TRBV5-1 with TRBJ2-7, with D uncertain. The V end lost 2 bases, the J end lost 0 bases, and 15 bases lay between the germline ends. The CDR3 sequence is 16 residues long. Germline loops: CDR1 SGHRS, CDR2 YFSETQ. The CDR3 DNA is TGCGCCAGCAGCTTCTACGGACCTGGCTTCTCCTACGAGCAGTACTTC. Its protein is CASSFYGPGFSYEQYF.

V usage is TRBV28 and J usage is TRBJ2-1; a possible D gene is TRBD2 (6 bases). In germline, CDR1 is MDHEN, CDR2 SYDVKM. This CDR3 comprises 15 residues. Trimming took off 4 bases at V and 7 bases at J, with 17 bases between the two ends. This chain's CDR3 is CASSSGERGRNEQFF. In DNA form, the CDR3 reads TGTGCCAGCAGTTCGGGAGAGCGTGGGCGAAATGAGCAGTTCTTC.

V and J are TRBV19 and TRBJ2-7; 14 positions agree with TRBD2. The length of the CDR3 is 16 residues. The V segment lost 4 bases and the J segment 4 bases; nucleotides outside the gene matches: 6. Looked up from germline, CDR1 is LNHDA and CDR2 is SQIVND (reference sequence). The CDR3 here is CASSTRLAGGPYEQYF. As DNA, the CDR3 is TGTGCCAGTAGTACGAGACTAGCGGGAGGGCCGTACGAGCAGTACTTC.

This clone was counted between two and nine times. The same CDR3 can be traced to other DNA sequences in this sample. The J gene is TRBJ2-3, the V gene TRBV15, with D hard to call. V was clipped by 0 bases and J by 4 bases, with 5 bases between them. Germline loops: CDR1 LNHNV, CDR2 YYDKDF (reference sequence). CDR3 size: 13 residues. As DNA, the CDR3 is TGTGCCACCAGCAGAGATTCTTCAGATACGCAGTATTTT. Amino acids: CATSRDSSDTQYF. The variable domain in full, with the rest retrieved from reference TRBV15 and TRBJ2-3, is DAMVIQNPRYQVTQFGKPVTLSCSQTLNHNVMYWYQQKSSQAPKLLFHYYDKDFNNEADTPDNFQSRRPNTSFCFLDIRSPGLGDTAMYLCATSRDSSDTQYFGPGTRLTVL.

The rearrangement links TRBV30 to TRBJ2-1; 7 nucleotides align to TRBD1. Germline trimming cut 4 bases from V and 4 bases from J; bases unmatched to any gene: 4. The length of the CDR3 is 13 residues. Germline V lookup: CDR1 GTSNPN, CDR2 SVGIG (reference sequence). In DNA, the CDR3 is TGTGCCTGGATGAGGGGACAGTACAATGAGCAGTTCTTC. Protein sequence: CAWMRGQYNEQFF.

This clone was detected only a few times. The chain couples TRBV19 to TRBJ2-1; unclear D gene. Deletions cut 0 bases from V and 9 bases from J, with 12 bases between. The CDR3 consists of 14 residues. CDR1 is LNHDA and CDR2 is SQIVND in the germline V gene (reference sequence). DNA of the CDR3: TGTGCCAGTAGTATAGACAGAACCAGGAGTGAGCAGTTCTTC. It is translated as CASSIDRTRSEQFF. Full variable domain (missing parts from reference TRBV19 and TRBJ2-1): DGGITQSPKYLFRKEGQNVTLSCEQNLNHDAMYWYRQDPGQGLRLIYYSQIVNDFQKGDIAEGYSVSREKKESFPLTVTSAQKNPTAFYLCASSIDRTRSEQFFGPGTRLTVL.

This sequence joins TRBV27 and TRBJ2-7, with TRBD2 matching over 10 bases. Germline CDR1 MNHEY, CDR2 SMNVEV (reference sequence). The CDR3 has 15 amino acids. Trimming cost V 5 bases and J 3 bases; bases outside gene matches: 7. The CDR3 sequence is CASSTPGLAHYEQYF. The CDR3 coding sequence is TGTGCCAGCAGTACACCGGGACTAGCGCACTACGAGCAGTACTTC.

This chain connects TRBV7-3 to TRBJ1-1, with D unclear. The V end lost 4 bases, the J end lost 1 base, and 10 bases lay between the germline ends. CDR1 is SGHTA and CDR2 is FQGTGA in the germline V gene. The CDR3 totals 14 residues. CDR3 nucleotide sequence: TGTGCCAGCAGCTCCTCGGGGAGGAACACTGAAGCTTTCTTT. Its translation: CASSSSGRNTEAFF.